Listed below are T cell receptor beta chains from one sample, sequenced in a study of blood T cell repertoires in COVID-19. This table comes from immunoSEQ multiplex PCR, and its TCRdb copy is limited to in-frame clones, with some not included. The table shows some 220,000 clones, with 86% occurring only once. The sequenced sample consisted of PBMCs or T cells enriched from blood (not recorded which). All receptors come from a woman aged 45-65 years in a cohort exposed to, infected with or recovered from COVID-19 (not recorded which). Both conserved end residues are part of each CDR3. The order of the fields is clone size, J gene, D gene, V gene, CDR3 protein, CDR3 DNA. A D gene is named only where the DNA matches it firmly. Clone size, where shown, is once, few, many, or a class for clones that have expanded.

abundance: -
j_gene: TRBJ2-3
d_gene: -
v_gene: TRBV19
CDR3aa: CASSKERGGPTDTQYF
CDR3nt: TGTGCCAGTAGTAAGGAGAGGGGGGGGCCCACAGATACGCAGTATTTT

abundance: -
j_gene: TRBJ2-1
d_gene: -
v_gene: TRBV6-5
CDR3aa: CASHVPGRNEQFF
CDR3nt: TGTGCCAGCCACGTCCCAGGGAGGAATGAGCAGTTCTTC

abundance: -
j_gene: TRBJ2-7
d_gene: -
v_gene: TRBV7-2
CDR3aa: CASSLSRTLYEQYF
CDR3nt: TGTGCCAGCAGCTTATCTAGGACACTATACGAGCAGTACTTC

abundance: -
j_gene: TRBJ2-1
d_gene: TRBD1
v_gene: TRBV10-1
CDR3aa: CASSPRVGGAYNEQFF
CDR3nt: TGCGCCAGCAGCCCCCGGGTAGGGGGCGCCTACAATGAGCAGTTCTTC

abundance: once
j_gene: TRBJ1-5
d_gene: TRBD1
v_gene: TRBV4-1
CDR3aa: CASSQPPQGASNQPQHF
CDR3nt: TGCGCCAGCAGCCAGCCCCCCCAGGGGGCGAGCAATCAGCCCCAGCATTTT

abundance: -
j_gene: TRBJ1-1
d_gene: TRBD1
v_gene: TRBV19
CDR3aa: CASRSTGGSFYFAEAFF
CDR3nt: TGTGCCAGTAGGTCGACAGGGGGTTCTTTCTACTTCGCTGAAGCTTTCTTT

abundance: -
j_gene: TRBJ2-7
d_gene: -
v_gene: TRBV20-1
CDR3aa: CSAPLAEQYF
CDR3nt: TGCAGTGCGCCATTAGCCGAGCAGTACTTC

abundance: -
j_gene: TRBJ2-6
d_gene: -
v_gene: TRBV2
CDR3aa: CASSTNVLTF
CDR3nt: TGTGCCAGCAGCACCAACGTCCTGACTTTC

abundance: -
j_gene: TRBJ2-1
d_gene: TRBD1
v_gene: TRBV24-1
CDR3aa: CATTTTGTGRNEQFF
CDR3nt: TGTGCCACCACAACAACGGGGACAGGCCGAAATGAGCAGTTCTTC

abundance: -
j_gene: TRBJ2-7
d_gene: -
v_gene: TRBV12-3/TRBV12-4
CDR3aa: CASSSIPNEQYF
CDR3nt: TGTGCCAGCAGTTCCATCCCTAACGAGCAGTACTTC

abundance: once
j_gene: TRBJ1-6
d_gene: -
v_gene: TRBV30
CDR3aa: CAGHDRINSPLHF
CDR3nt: TGTGCCGGCCACGACAGGATCAATTCACCCCTCCACTTT

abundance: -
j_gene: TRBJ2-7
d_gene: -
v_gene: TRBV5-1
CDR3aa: CASSLGFRSYEQYF
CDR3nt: TGCGCCAGCAGCTTGGGGTTCAGGTCCTACGAGCAGTACTTC

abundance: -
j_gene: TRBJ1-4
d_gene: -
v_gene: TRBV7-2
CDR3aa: CASSPVRGQGLNEKLFF
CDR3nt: TGTGCCAGCAGCCCCGTTAGGGGTCAGGGTTTGAATGAAAAACTGTTTTTT

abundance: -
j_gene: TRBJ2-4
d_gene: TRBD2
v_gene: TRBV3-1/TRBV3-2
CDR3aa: CASSHLPGTSGGALIASIQYF
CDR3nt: TGTGCCAGCAGCCACCTACCCGGGACTAGCGGGGGGGCCTTAATCGCGAGCATTCAGTACTTC

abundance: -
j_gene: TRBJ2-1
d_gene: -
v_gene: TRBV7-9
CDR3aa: CASSQGLYNEQFF
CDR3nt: TGTGCCAGCAGCCAAGGACTTTACAATGAGCAGTTCTTC

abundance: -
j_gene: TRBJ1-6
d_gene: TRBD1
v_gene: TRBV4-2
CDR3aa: CASSQETGDRPLHF
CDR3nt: TGTGCCAGCAGCCAAGAGACAGGGGACCGACCCCTCCACTTT

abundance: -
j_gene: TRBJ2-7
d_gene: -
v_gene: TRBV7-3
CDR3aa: CASSLMSGSAYEQYF
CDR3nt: TGTGCCAGCAGCTTAATGTCCGGGTCTGCCTACGAGCAGTACTTC

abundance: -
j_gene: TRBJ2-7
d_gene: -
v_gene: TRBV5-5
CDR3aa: CASSRRTLKAEQYF
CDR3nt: TGTGCCAGCAGCCGTCGGACTCTCAAGGCCGAGCAGTACTTC

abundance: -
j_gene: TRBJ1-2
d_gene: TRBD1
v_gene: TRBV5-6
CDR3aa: CASSSRGNYGYTF
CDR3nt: TGTGCCAGCAGCTCCAGGGGGAACTATGGCTACACCTTC

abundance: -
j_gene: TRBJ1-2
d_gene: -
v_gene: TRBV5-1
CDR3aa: CASSLAGQNYGYTF
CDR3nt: TGCGCCAGCAGCTTGGCAGGACAGAACTATGGCTACACCTTC

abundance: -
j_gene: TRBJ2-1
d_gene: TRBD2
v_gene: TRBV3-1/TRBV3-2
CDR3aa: CASSPQAAGDYNEQFF
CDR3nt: TGTGCCAGCAGCCCCCAGGCAGCGGGGGACTACAATGAGCAGTTCTTC

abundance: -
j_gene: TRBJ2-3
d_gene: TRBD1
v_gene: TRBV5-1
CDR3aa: CASSLAATGGGDTQYF
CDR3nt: TGCGCCAGCAGCTTGGCTGCGACAGGGGGCGGAGATACGCAGTATTTT

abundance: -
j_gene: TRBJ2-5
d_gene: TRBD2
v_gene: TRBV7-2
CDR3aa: CASSLSFRSGGAQETQYF
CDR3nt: TGTGCCAGCAGCCTTAGCTTCCGTAGCGGGGGGGCCCAAGAGACCCAGTACTTC

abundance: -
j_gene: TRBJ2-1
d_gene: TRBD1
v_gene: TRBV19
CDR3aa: CASSLDRRLYQVQFF
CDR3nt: TGTGCCAGTAGCCTGGACAGGCGACTCTACCAAGTGCAGTTCTTC

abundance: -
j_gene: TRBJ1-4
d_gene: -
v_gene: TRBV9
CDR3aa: CASSVAAKGINEKLFF
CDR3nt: TGTGCCAGCAGCGTAGCGGCCAAGGGGATTAATGAAAAACTGTTTTTT

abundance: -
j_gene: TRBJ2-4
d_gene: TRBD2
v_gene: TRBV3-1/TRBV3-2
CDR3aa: CASSPRAGTSGGAKNIQYF
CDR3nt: TGTGCCAGCAGCCCCCGGGCCGGGACTAGCGGGGGGGCCAAAAACATTCAGTACTTC

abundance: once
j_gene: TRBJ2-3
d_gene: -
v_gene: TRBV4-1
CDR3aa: CASSQLTSTDTQYF
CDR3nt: TGCGCCAGCAGCCAGCTCACTAGCACAGATACGCAGTATTTT

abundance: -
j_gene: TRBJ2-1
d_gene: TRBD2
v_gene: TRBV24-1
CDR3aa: CATSDNKLAGEVYNEQFF
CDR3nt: TGTGCCACCAGTGACAACAAACTAGCGGGGGAGGTCTACAATGAGCAGTTCTTC

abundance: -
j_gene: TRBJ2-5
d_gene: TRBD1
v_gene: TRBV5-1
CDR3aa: CASSSTGSQETQYF
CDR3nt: TGCGCCAGCAGCTCGACAGGGAGTCAAGAGACCCAGTACTTC

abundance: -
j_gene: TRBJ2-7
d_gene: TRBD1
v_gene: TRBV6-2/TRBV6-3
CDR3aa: CASSQGQGAEQYF
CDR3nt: TGTGCCAGCAGCCAGGGACAGGGGGCTGAGCAGTACTTC

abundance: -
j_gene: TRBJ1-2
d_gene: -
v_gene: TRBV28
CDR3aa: CASRPPRAYGYTF
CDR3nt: TGTGCCAGCAGACCACCTCGAGCATATGGCTACACCTTC

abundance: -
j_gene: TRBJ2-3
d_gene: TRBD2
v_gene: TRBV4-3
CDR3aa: CASSQELAGHTQYF
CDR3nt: TGCGCCAGCAGCCAAGAACTAGCGGGGCATACGCAGTATTTT

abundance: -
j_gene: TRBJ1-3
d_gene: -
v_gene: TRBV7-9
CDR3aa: CASSRRGREGNTIYF
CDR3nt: TGTGCCAGCAGCAGGAGGGGCAGGGAAGGAAACACCATATATTTT

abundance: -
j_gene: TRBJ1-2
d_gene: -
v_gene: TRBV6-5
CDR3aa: CASTSPGDVGGYTF
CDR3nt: TGTGCCAGCACTTCCCCCGGGGATGTGGGTGGCTACACCTTC

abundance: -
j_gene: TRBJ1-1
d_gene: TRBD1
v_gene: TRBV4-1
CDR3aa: CASSQPDRSEAFF
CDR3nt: TGCGCCAGCAGCCAACCGGACAGGTCTGAAGCTTTCTTT

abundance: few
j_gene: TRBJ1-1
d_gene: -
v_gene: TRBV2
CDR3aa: CASSELEGGGGTEAFF
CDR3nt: TGTGCCAGCAGTGAATTGGAGGGAGGAGGAGGCACTGAAGCTTTCTTT

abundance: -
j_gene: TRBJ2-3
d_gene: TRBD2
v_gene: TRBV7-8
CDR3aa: CAISPRGGLTSGGSIGSTDTQYF
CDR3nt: TGTGCCATCAGCCCACGAGGGGGGCTTACTAGCGGGGGGTCCATCGGATCCACAGATACGCAGTATTTT

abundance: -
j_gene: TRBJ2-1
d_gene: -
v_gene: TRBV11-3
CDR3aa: CASSLEGGGLNEQFF
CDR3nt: TGTGCCAGCAGCTTAGAGGGGGGTGGGCTCAATGAGCAGTTCTTC

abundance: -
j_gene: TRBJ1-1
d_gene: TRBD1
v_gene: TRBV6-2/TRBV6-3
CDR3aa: CASSYRDREAFF
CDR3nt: TGTGCCAGCAGTTACAGGGACAGGGAAGCTTTCTTT

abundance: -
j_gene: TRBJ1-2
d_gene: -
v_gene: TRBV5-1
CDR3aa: CASSLDTYGYTF
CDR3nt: TGCGCCAGCAGCTTGGACACCTATGGCTACACCTTC

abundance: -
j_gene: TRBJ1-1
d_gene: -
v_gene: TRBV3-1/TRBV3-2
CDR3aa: CASSQGAAPGAFF
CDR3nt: TGTGCCAGCAGCCAAGGGGCGGCTCCAGGGGCTTTCTTT

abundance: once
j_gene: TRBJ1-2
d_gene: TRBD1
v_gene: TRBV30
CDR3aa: CAWRVLGTGVYGYTF
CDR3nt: TGTGCCTGGAGGGTACTTGGGACAGGGGTCTATGGCTACACCTTC

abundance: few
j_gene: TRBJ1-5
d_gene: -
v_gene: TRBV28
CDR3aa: CASRSRQVSNQPQHF
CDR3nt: TGTGCCAGCAGATCTCGACAGGTTAGCAATCAGCCCCAGCATTTT

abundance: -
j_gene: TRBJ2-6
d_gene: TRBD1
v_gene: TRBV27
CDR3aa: CASSRDRGRAGANVLTF
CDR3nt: TGTGCCAGCAGCCGGGACAGGGGGCGTGCTGGGGCCAACGTCCTGACTTTC

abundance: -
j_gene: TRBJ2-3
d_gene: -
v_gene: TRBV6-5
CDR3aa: CASSYGGTDTQYF
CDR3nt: TGTGCCAGCAGTTACGGCGGAACAGATACGCAGTATTTT

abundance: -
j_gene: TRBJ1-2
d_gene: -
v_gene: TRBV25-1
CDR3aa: CASSETGPGRVYGYTF
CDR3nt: TGTGCCAGCAGTGAAACCGGCCCAGGCAGGGTATATGGCTACACCTTC

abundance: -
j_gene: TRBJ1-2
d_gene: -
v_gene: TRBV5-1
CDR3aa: CASHRTETGLNYGYTF
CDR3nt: TGCGCCAGCCACAGAACTGAAACGGGACTTAACTATGGCTACACCTTC

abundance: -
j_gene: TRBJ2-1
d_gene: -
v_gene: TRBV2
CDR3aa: CASSEIGQYNEQFF
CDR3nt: TGTGCCAGCAGTGAAATAGGACAGTACAATGAGCAGTTCTTC

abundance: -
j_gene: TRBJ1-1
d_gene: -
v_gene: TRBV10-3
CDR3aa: CASRRDFNTEAFF
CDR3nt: TGTGCCAGCAGGAGGGACTTTAACACTGAAGCTTTCTTT

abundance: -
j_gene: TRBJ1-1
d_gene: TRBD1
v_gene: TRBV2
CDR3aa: CASRTGTGTEAFF
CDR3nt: TGTGCCAGCAGAACCGGGACAGGGACTGAAGCTTTCTTT

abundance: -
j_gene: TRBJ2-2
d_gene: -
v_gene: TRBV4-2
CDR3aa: CASSQEGLSNTGELFF
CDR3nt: TGTGCCAGCAGCCAAGAAGGACTTTCGAACACCGGGGAGCTGTTTTTT

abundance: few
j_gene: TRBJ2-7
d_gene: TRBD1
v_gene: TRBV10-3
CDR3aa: CAITPTGGGGRPYEQYF
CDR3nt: TGTGCCATCACTCCGACAGGGGGCGGAGGGCGACCCTACGAGCAGTACTTC

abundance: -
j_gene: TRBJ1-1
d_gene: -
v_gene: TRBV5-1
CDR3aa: CATQLIPDRGNTEAFF
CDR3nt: TGCGCCACCCAACTAATCCCGGACAGAGGCAACACTGAAGCTTTCTTT

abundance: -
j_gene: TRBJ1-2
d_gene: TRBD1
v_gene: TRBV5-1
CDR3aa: CASSFLPGTGTEANYGYTF
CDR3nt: TGCGCCAGCAGTTTCCTCCCTGGGACAGGGACCGAAGCTAACTATGGCTACACCTTC

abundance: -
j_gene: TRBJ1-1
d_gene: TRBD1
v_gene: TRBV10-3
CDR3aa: CAIKPGQVNTEAFF
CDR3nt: TGTGCCATCAAACCGGGACAGGTGAACACTGAAGCTTTCTTT

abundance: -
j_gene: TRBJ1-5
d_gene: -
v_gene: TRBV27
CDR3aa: CASSLGGATRNQPQHF
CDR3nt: TGTGCCAGCAGTTTGGGAGGGGCGACTCGGAATCAGCCCCAGCATTTT